The source of this T cell receptor beta chain is a study of shared clonotypes between healthy human individuals. With regard to this clone: Its antigen remains unknown.

Germline CDR1 reads SGHNT; CDR2 reads YENEEA. Between the trimmed V and J ends, which lost 2 bases and 8 bases, there was a span of 12 bases. The CDR3 is 14 amino acids. Points from the study as a whole: Rarefaction curves obtained for sorted subsets showed sequencing incomplete despite large depth.

Once extracted for a subset, genomic DNA was divided evenly among several immunoSEQ plates. Assay: immunoSEQ multiplex PCR; the TCRdb copy retains only in-frame clones and omits some. This sample yields about 530,000 clones, of which almost 97% are seen a single time; approximately 0.06% belongs to the top ten. The clonotype originates from a woman aged 25 to 45 in good health. Sequenced input: naive CD4+ T cells sorted from blood. This sample's subset: CD45RA+ positively selected. The chain has TRBV11-3 and TRBJ2-2, with a possible D match to TRBD1 (5 bases). CDR3 sequence: CASSLQGSSGELFF. The CDR3 DNA reads as TGTGCCAGCAGCTTACAGGGCTCCTCAGGGGAGCTGTTTTTT. Combining the CDR3 with reference TRBV11-3 and TRBJ2-2 gives the whole variable domain EAGVVQSPRYKIIEKKQPVAFWCNPISGHNTLYWYLQNLGQGPELLIRYENEEAVDDSQLPKDRFSAERLKGVDSTLKIQPAELGDSAVYLCASSLQGSSGELFFGEGSRLTVL.